A selection of T cell receptor beta chains follows, all from one sample in a study of T-cell reconstitution after alpha-beta-depleted transplantation in children. TCRdb reprocessed the PCR reads with MiXCR, giving one entry per CDR3 protein. This repertoire shows about 870,000 distinct CDR3 sequences, under 20% found once; its top ten account for under 6%. The sequencing used PBMCs, mostly from graft donor cells, collected 360 days after TCRalphabeta/CD19-depleted stem cell transplant. These receptors were collected from a male patient between 10 and 17 years old who had a stem cell transplant for acute lymphoblastic leukemia, so the T cells may come from the graft donor. Each CDR3 is given with its conserved first and last residue. D genes are given only for firm matches. Some rows have no size entry. The others give once, few or many, or a class for an expanded clone.

clone_size,j_call,d_call,v_call,cdr3_aa,cdr3_nt
few,TRBJ1-5,TRBD1,TRBV6-7,CASSYFHAGTGGAGSNQPQHF,TGTGCCAGCAGTTACTTTCACGCCGGGACAGGGGGCGCGGGGAGCAATCAGCCCCAGCATTTT
few,TRBJ2-7,-,TRBV2,CASSAGAPDYYEQYF,TGTGCCAGCAGTGCGGGAGCCCCGGACTACTACGAGCAGTACTTC
-,TRBJ1-1,-,TRBV7-6,CASSSLSRNTEAFF,TGTGCCAGCAGCTCCCTCAGCAGGAACACTGAAGCTTTCTTT
-,TRBJ2-6,TRBD2,TRBV4-1,CASSHTGRSGANVLTF,TGCGCCAGCAGCCATACCGGGAGGTCTGGGGCCAACGTCCTGACTTTC
-,TRBJ2-7,-,TRBV7-2,CASSLVNTYEQYF,TGTGCCAGCAGCTTAGTAAATACCTACGAGCAGTACTTC
-,TRBJ1-2,TRBD1,TRBV5-1,CASSLDPGTAFNYGYTF,TGCGCCAGCAGCCTAGACCCCGGGACAGCCTTTAACTATGGCTACACCTTC
many,TRBJ2-1,TRBD2,TRBV4-2,CASSQISGRAVGNEQFF,TGTGCCAGCAGCCAAATTAGCGGGAGGGCCGTCGGTAATGAGCAGTTCTTC
few,TRBJ2-3,TRBD1,TRBV5-1,CASKAVGTGTDTQYF,TGCGCCAGCAAGGCAGTTGGGACAGGCACAGATACGCAGTATTTT
-,TRBJ1-5,TRBD1,TRBV11-1,CASSSAGTETYSNQPQHF,TGTGCCAGCAGCTCCGCCGGGACAGAAACTTATAGCAATCAGCCCCAGCATTTT
few,TRBJ2-3,-,TRBV7-2,CASSLLRGRTDTQYF,TGTGCCAGCAGCTTATTGCGGGGCCGCACAGATACGCAGTATTTT
-,TRBJ1-1,TRBD1,TRBV3-1,CASSQAIGQELLWSEAFF,TGTGCCAGCAGCCAAGCAATCGGACAGGAGCTCCTTTGGTCTGAAGCTTTCTTT
-,TRBJ2-1,-,TRBV11-2,CASSPTSGAKQFF,TGTGCCAGCAGCCCCACCTCCGGGGCTAAGCAGTTCTTC
-,TRBJ2-7,TRBD2,TRBV7-8,CASSQKLSSGFYEQYF,TGTGCCAGCAGCCAGAAGCTATCTAGCGGTTTCTACGAGCAGTACTTC
-,TRBJ2-1,TRBD2,TRBV11-3,CASGLPGLHNEQFF,TGTGCCAGCGGGTTACCGGGACTACACAATGAGCAGTTCTTC
few,TRBJ2-7,TRBD2,TRBV29-1,CSVGGGLISLPYEQYF,TGCAGCGTTGGCGGGGGGCTGATCTCTTTGCCCTACGAGCAGTACTTC
few,TRBJ1-1,-,TRBV9,CASSRGVGMNTEAFF,TGTGCCAGCAGCCGGGGGGTTGGCATGAACACTGAAGCTTTCTTT
-,TRBJ2-5,TRBD1,TRBV27,CASSSIRGRGETQYF,TGTGCCAGCAGTTCGATCAGGGGGCGAGGAGAGACCCAGTACTTC